This TCR beta chain emerged from a study of blood T cells in healthy people across ages. This clonotype occurred once. A second about 7 to 11 cycle PCR used barcoded and J-beta primers. TCRdb reanalysed the 5' RACE reads using MiXCR and keeps one entry per CDR3 protein. Among 1.5 million to 2 million distinct CDR3 sequences listed, roughly 27% were seen once. Germline V gene data show CDR1 as SGHTA and CDR2 as FQGNSA. This CDR3 is 14 amino acids long. V was clipped by 5 bases and J by 4 bases, with 13 bases between them. The chain has TRBV7-2 and TRBJ2-3, with D perhaps TRBD1 or TRBD2 (5 bases each). The sequenced material came from blood. The clonotype was recovered from a woman in her twenties or thirties in good health. CDR3: CASSRGGTSDTQYF. CDR3 sequence (DNA): TGTGCCAGCAGCCGGGGCGGAACCTCAGATACGCAGTATTTT.